The 5 T cell receptor beta chains below were found in one sample sequenced in a study of response to subunit inactivated influenza vaccine. A single record per CDR3 protein comes from TCRdb applying MiXCR to the RT-PCR reads. The sample holds roughly 700,000 distinct CDR3 sequences, approximately 14% seen once. This sample comprised PBMCs from blood, obtained 14 to 15 days before vaccination. Source of these receptors: a man in his forties or fifties who received an inactivated influenza vaccine.

This chain joins TRBV25-1 and TRBJ2-1; possibly TRBD2 for D (5 bases). The germline CDR1 and CDR2 sequences are MGHDK and SYGVNS. The germline V and J ends were trimmed by 1 base and 4 bases, with 17 bases remaining between them. The CDR3 runs to 17 residues. The CDR3 nucleotides are TGTGCCAGCAGTGAATGGGCTAGTCGGGAAAAGTACAATGAGCAGTTCTTC. Translation: CASSEWASREKYNEQFF.

J is TRBJ2-3 and V is TRBV6-7, with D perhaps TRBD1 or TRBD2 (5 bases each). TRBV6-7 counts as an open reading frame of uncertain function. The CDR3 sequence is 17 residues long. V lost 6 bases and J lost 4, with 23 bases in between. The DNA for the CDR3 is TGTGCCAGCAGCACTCCGCAGGGACCCTCTCCTCCAGATACGCAGTATTTT. Amino acids: CASSTPQGPSPPDTQYF.

This clonotype was seen at least ten times. The chain uses TRBV10-2 and TRBJ1-3; D uncertain. The CDR3 has 11 amino acids. Trimming shortened V by 7 bases and J by 0 bases, and 1 base separated the two germline ends. CDR1 and CDR2 from the germline V gene are WSHSY and SAAADI. CDR3 loop: CASTSGNTIYF. CDR3 sequence (DNA): TGCGCCAGCACCTCTGGAAACACCATATATTTT.

There are a few counts of this clonotype. The chain is built from TRBV5-1 and TRBJ2-2; D not resolved. The CDR3 sequence is 14 residues long. Germline CDR1 reads SGHRS; CDR2 reads YFSETQ. Deletions cut 0 bases from V and 5 bases from J, with 8 bases between. The CDR3 sequence is CASSLAPTTGELFF. The CDR3 nucleotides read TGCGCCAGCAGCTTGGCCCCTACTACCGGGGAGCTGTTTTTT.

The chain joins TRBV20-1 to TRBJ2-7; possibly TRBD1 for D (6 bases). This CDR3 contains 16 residues. V dropped 0 bases and J dropped 2 bases, with 17 bases sitting between them. The V gene's germline CDR1 is DFQATT and CDR2 SNEGSKA (reference sequence). The CDR3 sequence: CSARDPAYRVPYEQYF. The CDR3 nucleotides are TGCAGTGCTAGAGATCCCGCCTACAGGGTTCCCTACGAGCAGTACTTC.